This T cell receptor beta chain appears in the sequencing data of a study of T cells in women clearing cervical HPV infection. Study-wide background: Controls' single incident HPV16 infection cleared within 12 months without precancer.

MY09/MY11 PCR detected cervical HPV DNA; dot-blot assigned genotypes. The V segment lost 5 bases and the J segment 4 bases; nucleotides outside the gene matches: 7. The CDR3 covers 15 residues. Germline V lookup: CDR1 WNHNN, CDR2 SYGVQD (reference sequence). As regards this clone: The read ends 3 residues shy of where the CDR3 ends; the end is completed using the germline J gene.

The data were produced by immunoSEQ multiplex PCR, yet TCRdb's version contains in-frame clones alone and is incomplete. The repertoire table contains roughly 34,000 clones. This sequence originates from a woman between 18 and 75 years old with a cervical HPV16 infection that either progressed to CIN3+ or cleared (not recorded which). Sequencing was performed on blood buffy coat. V usage is TRBV10-1 and J usage is TRBJ2-2, with 7 bases lining up with TRBD2. The sequenced part of the CDR3 DNA is TGCGCCAGCAGTTTTGGACTAGTCGGCACCGGGGAG. This sequence encodes CASSFGLVGTGE. Given in full, the CDR3 is CASSFGLVGTGELFF.